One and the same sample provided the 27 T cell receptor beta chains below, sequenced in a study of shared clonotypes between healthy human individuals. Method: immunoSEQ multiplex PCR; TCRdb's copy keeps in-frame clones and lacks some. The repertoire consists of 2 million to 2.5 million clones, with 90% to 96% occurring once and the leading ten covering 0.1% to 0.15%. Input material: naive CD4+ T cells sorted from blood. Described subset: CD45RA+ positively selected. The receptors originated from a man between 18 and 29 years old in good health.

The CDR3 loop reads CASTTGAVQETQYF. Written as DNA, the CDR3 is TGTGCCAGCACCACAGGTGCGGTACAAGAGACCCAGTACTTC. V and J are TRBV5-4 and TRBJ2-5; tentatively, D is TRBD1 (5 bases). The CDR3 length is 14 residues. CDR1 and CDR2 (germline): SGHNT, YYREEE (reference sequence). The V gene lost 6 bases and the J gene lost 2 bases, with 14 bases spanning the gap.

CDR3 region: CASTGLVSTQYF. The CDR3, as DNA: TGTGCCAGCACGGGACTAGTCTCTACGCAGTATTTT. The chain combines TRBV2 with TRBJ2-3; 8 bases align to TRBD2. V was pared by 7 bases and J by 8 bases, with 5 bases of the junction left unmatched. The CDR3 totals 12 residues. From germline, CDR1 is SNHLY and CDR2 FYNNEI.

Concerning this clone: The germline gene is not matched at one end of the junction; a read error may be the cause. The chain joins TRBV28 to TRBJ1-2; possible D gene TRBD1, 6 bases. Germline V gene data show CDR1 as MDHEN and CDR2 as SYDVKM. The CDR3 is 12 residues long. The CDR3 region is CASSFSQGLSSF. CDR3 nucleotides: TGTGCCAGCAGTTTTTCTCAGGGGCTATCCTCCTTC.

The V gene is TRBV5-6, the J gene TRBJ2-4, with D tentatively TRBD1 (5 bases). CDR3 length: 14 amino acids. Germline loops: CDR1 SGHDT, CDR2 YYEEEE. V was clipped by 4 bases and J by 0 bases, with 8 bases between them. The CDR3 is CASSVTAAKNIQYF. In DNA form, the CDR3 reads TGTGCCAGCAGCGTGACAGCAGCCAAAAACATTCAGTACTTC. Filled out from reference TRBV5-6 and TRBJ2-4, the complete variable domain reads DAGVTQSPTHLIKTRGQQVTLRCSPKSGHDTVSWYQQALGQGPQFIFQYYEEEERQRGNFPDRFSGHQFPNYSSELNVNALLLGDSALYLCASSVTAAKNIQYFGAGTRLSVL.

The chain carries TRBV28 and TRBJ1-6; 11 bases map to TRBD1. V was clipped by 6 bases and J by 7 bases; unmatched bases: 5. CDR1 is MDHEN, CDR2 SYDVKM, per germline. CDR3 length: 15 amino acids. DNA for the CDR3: TGTGCCAGCAGCCCCGGACAGGGGGCCAATTCACCCCTCCACTTT. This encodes CASSPGQGANSPLHF. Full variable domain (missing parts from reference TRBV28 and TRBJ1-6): DVKVTQSSRYLVKRTGEKVFLECVQDMDHENMFWYRQDPGLGLRLIYFSYDVKMKEKGDIPEGYSVSREKKERFSLILESASTNQTSMYLCASSPGQGANSPLHFGNGTRLTVT.

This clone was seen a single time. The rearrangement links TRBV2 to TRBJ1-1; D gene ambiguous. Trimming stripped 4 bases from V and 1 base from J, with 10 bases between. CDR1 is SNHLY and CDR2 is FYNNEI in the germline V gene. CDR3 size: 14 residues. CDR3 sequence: CASSGSDKNTEAFF. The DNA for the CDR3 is TGTGCCAGCAGTGGATCAGACAAGAACACTGAAGCTTTCTTT.

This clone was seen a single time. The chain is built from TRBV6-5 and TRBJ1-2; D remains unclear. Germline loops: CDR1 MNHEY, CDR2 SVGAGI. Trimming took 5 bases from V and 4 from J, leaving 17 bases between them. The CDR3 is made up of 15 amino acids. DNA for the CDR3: TGTGCCAGCAGTACTCCCCAGGCAGCCTTCTATGGCTACACCTTC. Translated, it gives CASSTPQAAFYGYTF.

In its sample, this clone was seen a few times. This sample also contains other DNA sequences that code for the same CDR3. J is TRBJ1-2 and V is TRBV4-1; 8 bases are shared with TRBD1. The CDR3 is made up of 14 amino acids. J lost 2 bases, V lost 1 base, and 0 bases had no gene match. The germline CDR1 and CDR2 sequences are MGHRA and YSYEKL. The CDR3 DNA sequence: TGCGCCAGCAGCCAAGGGACAGGGAACTATGGCTACACCTTC. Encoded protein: CASSQGTGNYGYTF.

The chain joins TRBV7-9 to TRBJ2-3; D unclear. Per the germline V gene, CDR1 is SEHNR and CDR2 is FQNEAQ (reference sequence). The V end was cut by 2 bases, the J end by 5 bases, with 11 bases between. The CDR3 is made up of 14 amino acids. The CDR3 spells CASSLSSSRDTQYF. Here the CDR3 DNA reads TGTGCCAGCAGCTTATCTTCATCCCGAGATACGCAGTATTTT. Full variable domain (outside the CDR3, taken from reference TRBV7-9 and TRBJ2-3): DTGVSQNPRHKITKRGQNVTFRCDPISEHNRLYWYRQTLGQGPEFLTYFQNEAQLEKSRLLSDRFSAERPKGSFSTLEIQRTEQGDSAMYLCASSLSSSRDTQYFGPGTRLTVL.

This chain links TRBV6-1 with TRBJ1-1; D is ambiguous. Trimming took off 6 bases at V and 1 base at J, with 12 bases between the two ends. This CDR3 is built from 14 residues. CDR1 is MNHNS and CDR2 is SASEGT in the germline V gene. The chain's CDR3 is CASSAMNTNTEAFF. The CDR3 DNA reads TGTGCCAGCAGCGCAATGAACACGAACACTGAAGCTTTCTTT.

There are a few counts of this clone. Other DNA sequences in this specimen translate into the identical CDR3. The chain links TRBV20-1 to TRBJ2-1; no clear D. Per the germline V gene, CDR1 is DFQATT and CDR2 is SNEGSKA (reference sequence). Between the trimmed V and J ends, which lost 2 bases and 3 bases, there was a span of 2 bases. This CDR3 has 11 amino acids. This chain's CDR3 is CSARIYNEQFF. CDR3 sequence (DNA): TGCAGTGCTAGAATCTACAATGAGCAGTTCTTC.

The CDR3 spells CATCKAQETQYF. For the CDR3, the DNA is TGTGCCACGTGTAAAGCGCAAGAGACCCAGTACTTC. The V gene is TRBV7-8, the J gene TRBJ2-5; no clear D. Germline CDR1 reads SGHVS; CDR2 reads FQNEAQ. The CDR3 runs to 12 residues. Trimming stripped 10 bases from V and 2 bases from J, with 11 bases between.

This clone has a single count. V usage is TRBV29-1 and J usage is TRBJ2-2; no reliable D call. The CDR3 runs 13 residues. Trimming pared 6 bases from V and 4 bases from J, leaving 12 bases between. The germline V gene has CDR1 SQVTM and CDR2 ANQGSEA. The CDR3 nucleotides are TGCAGCGTGGTTGTGTTGGGCACCGGGGAGCTGTTTTTT. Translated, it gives CSVVVLGTGELFF.

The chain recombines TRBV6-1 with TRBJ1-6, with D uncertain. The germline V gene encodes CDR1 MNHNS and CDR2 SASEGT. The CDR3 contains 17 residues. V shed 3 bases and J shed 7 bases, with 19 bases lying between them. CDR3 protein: CASSEVDAARGNSPLHF. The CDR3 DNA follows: TGTGCCAGCAGTGAGGTCGATGCGGCTCGGGGAAATTCACCCCTCCACTTT.

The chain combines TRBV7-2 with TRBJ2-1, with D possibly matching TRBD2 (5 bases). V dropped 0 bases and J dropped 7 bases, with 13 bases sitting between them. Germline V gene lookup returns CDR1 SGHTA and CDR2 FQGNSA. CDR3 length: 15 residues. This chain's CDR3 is CASSLAGANPNEQFF. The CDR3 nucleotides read TGTGCCAGCAGCTTAGCGGGAGCGAACCCGAATGAGCAGTTCTTC.

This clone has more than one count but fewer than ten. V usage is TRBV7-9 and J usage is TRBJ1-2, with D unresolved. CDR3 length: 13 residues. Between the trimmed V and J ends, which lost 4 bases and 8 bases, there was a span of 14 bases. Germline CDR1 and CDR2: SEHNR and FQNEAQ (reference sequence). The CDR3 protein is CASSSDPSGGYTF. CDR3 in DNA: TGTGCCAGCAGCTCTGACCCTTCCGGCGGCTACACCTTC.

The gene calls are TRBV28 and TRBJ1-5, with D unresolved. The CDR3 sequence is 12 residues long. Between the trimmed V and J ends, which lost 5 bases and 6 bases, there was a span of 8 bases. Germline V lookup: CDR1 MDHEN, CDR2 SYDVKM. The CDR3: CASSPRVQPQHF. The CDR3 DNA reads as TGTGCCAGCAGTCCACGGGTTCAGCCCCAGCATTTT.

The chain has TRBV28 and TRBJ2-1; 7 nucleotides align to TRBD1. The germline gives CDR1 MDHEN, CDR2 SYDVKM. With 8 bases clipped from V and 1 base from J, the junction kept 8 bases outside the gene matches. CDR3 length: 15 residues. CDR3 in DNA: TGTGCCAGCCATGAGGGGGCACAATCCTACAATGAGCAGTTCTTC. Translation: CASHEGAQSYNEQFF.

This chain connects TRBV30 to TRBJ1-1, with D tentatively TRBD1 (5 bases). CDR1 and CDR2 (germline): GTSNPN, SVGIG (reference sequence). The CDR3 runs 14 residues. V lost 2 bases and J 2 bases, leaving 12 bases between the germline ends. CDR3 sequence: CAWSPGQGNTEAFF. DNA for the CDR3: TGTGCCTGGAGTCCAGGGCAGGGCAACACTGAAGCTTTCTTT.

In DNA, the CDR3 is TGTGCCAGCAGCTCCATTTCGAGGGACACTGAAGCTTTCTTT. Translating gives CASSSISRDTEAFF. This chain links TRBV11-2 with TRBJ1-1; D call uncertain. Germline CDR1 is SGHAT and CDR2 is FQNNGV. This CDR3 has 14 residues. V lost 4 bases and J 3 bases, leaving 12 bases between the germline ends. Complete variable domain (other parts from reference TRBV11-2 and TRBJ1-1): EAGVAQSPRYKIIEKRQSVAFWCNPISGHATLYWYQQILGQGPKLLIQFQNNGVVDDSQLPKDRFSAERLKGVDSTLKIQPAKLEDSAVYLCASSSISRDTEAFFGQGTRLTVV.

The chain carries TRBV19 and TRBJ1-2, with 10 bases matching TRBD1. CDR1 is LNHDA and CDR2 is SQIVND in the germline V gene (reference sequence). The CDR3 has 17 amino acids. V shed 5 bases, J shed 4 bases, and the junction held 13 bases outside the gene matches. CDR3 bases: TGTGCCAGTAGTCCCCGGGACCGGGACAGGGGCTTCTATGGCTACACCTTC. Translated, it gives CASSPRDRDRGFYGYTF. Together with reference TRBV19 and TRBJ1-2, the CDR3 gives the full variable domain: DGGITQSPKYLFRKEGQNVTLSCEQNLNHDAMYWYRQDPGQGLRLIYYSQIVNDFQKGDIAEGYSVSREKKESFPLTVTSAQKNPTAFYLCASSPRDRDRGFYGYTFGSGTRLTVV.

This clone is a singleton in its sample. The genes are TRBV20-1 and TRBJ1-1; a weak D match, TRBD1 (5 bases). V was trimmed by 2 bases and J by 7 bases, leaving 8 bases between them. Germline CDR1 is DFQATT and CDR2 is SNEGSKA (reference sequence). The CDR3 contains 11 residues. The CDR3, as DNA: TGCAGTGCTAGACCAGGGTTTGAAGCTTTCTTT. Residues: CSARPGFEAFF.

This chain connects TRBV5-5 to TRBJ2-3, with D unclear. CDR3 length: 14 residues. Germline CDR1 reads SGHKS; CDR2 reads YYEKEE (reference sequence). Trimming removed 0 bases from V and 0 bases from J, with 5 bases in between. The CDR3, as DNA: TGTGCCAGCAGCTTGGCCATAAGCACAGATACGCAGTATTTT. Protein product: CASSLAISTDTQYF.

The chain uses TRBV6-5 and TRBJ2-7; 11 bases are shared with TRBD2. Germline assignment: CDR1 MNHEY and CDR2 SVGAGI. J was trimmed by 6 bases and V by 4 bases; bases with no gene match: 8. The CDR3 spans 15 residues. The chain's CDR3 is CASSSALAGVLEQYF. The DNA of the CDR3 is TGTGCCAGCAGTTCCGCACTAGCGGGAGTTCTCGAGCAGTACTTC.

CDR3 in DNA: TGTGCCAGTAAGCCAGGGACTAGCGGCAGCTACGAGCAGTACTTC. Its translation is CASKPGTSGSYEQYF. The rearrangement joins TRBV6-1 to TRBJ2-7, with TRBD2 matching 11 bases. The ends lost 9 bases at V and 3 bases at J; junction bases unmatched: 10. This CDR3 has 15 amino acids. Germline V gene sequence: CDR1 MNHNS, CDR2 SASEGT.

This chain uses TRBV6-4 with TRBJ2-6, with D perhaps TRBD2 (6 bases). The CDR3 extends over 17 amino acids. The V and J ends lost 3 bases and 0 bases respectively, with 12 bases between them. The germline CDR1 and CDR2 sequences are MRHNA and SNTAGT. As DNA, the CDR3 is TGTGCCAGCAGTGAGGGGACTCCCCTCTCTGGGGCCAACGTCCTGACTTTC. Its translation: CASSEGTPLSGANVLTF.

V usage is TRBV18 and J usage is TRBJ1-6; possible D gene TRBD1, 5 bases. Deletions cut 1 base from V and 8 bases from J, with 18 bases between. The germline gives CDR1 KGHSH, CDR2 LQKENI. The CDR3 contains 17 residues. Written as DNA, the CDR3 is TGTGCCAGCTCACCACGGTCTCCGGGGCCCGTAGATTCACCCCTCCACTTT. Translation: CASSPRSPGPVDSPLHF.